The 25 T cell receptor beta chains presented below share a single source sample, sequenced in a study of naive and memory T cell subsets. A UMI-containing oligonucleotide was joined by 3' ligation to the TCR cDNA template. Four PCR rounds used nested alpha and beta constant region primers plus the SP2 primer. Each CDR3 protein is one row after TCRdb ran MiXCR on the 5' RACE reads. The sample holds about 62,000 distinct CDR3 sequences, approximately 8% seen once. Receptors originate from a female donor in good health.

This clonotype was seen a few times. The V gene is TRBV20-1, the J gene TRBJ1-5, with unresolved D. The CDR3 is 12 residues long. Trimming left V 1 base short and J 9 bases short, with 10 bases between. In germline, CDR1 is DFQATT, CDR2 SNEGSKA (reference sequence). CDR3 amino acids: CSARANGRPQHF. The CDR3 region has the DNA TGCAGTGCTAGAGCAAACGGCCGGCCCCAGCATTTT.

This chain joins TRBV11-2 and TRBJ2-1, with D possibly called TRBD1 or TRBD2 (6 bases each). CDR3 length: 15 amino acids. V was shortened by 7 bases and J by 0 bases, with 13 bases between the two germline ends. Germline lookup yields CDR1 SGHAT and CDR2 FQNNGV. The CDR3 protein is CASIWGAGSYNEQFF. The CDR3 coding sequence is TGTGCCAGCATCTGGGGGGCAGGCTCCTACAATGAGCAGTTCTTC. The variable domain in full, completed from reference TRBV11-2 and TRBJ2-1, reads EAGVAQSPRYKIIEKRQSVAFWCNPISGHATLYWYQQILGQGPKLLIQFQNNGVVDDSQLPKDRFSAERLKGVDSTLKIQPAKLEDSAVYLCASIWGAGSYNEQFFGPGTRLTVL.

The rearrangement uses TRBV7-8 and TRBJ1-1; 8 nucleotides agree with TRBD1. The CDR3 has 15 amino acids. Germline V gene data show CDR1 as SGHVS and CDR2 as FQNEAQ. V was clipped by 0 bases and J by 4 bases; unmatched bases: 4. The CDR3 DNA is TGTGCCAGCAGCTTAGCGGTCGACAGGGGCACTGAAGCTTTCTTT. Its protein product is CASSLAVDRGTEAFF.

Here the CDR3 reads CASSLTSAEAFF. Written as DNA, the CDR3 is TGTGCCAGCAGTTTGACTTCTGCTGAAGCTTTCTTT. V is TRBV28 and J is TRBJ1-1; D is uncertain. V lost 3 bases to trimming and J lost 6 bases, with 8 bases between them. CDR3 length equals 12 residues. Germline V lookup: CDR1 MDHEN, CDR2 SYDVKM.

V usage is TRBV15 and J usage is TRBJ1-1; weak D call: TRBD1 (6 bases). The CDR3 has 16 amino acids. V was shortened by 5 bases and J by 0 bases, with 16 bases between the two germline ends. Germline values: CDR1 LNHNV, CDR2 YYDKDF (reference sequence). CDR3 nucleotide sequence: TGTGCCACCAGCGGGATCCCGGACAGTTTGAACACTGAAGCTTTCTTT. Amino acids: CATSGIPDSLNTEAFF.

The chain uses TRBV30 and TRBJ1-4, with D possibly TRBD1 on 5 matching bases. CDR3 size: 14 residues. Germline CDR1 and CDR2: GTSNPN and SVGIG (reference sequence). V was shortened by 2 bases and J by 8 bases, with 15 bases between the two germline ends. The CDR3 sequence is CAWSKDAGGEKLFF. CDR3 bases: TGTGCCTGGAGTAAAGACGCCGGGGGGGAAAAACTGTTTTTT. The whole variable domain, filled in from reference TRBV30 and TRBJ1-4, reads SQTIHQWPATLVQPVGSPLSLECTVEGTSNPNLYWYRQAAGRGLQLLFYSVGIGQISSEVPQNLSASRPQDRQFILSSKKLLLSDSGFYLCAWSKDAGGEKLFFGSGTQLSVL.

The table lists this clonotype with a few counts. The V and J genes are TRBV3-1 and TRBJ2-7, with 10 bases identical to TRBD2. Unmatched junction bases numbered 18, after V lost 1 base and J lost 6 bases. This CDR3 is built from 19 residues. Germline lookup yields CDR1 LGHDT and CDR2 YNNKEL (reference sequence). CDR3 DNA: TGTGCCAGCAGCCAAGTTTTGTCCACTAGCGGGGATATCGGAGGCGAGCAGTACTTC. Protein sequence: CASSQVLSTSGDIGGEQYF.

The chain couples TRBV5-4 to TRBJ1-1; 7 bases line up with TRBD1. Germline values: CDR1 SGHNT, CDR2 YYREEE (reference sequence). The CDR3 covers 14 residues. J lost 7 bases, V lost 6 bases, and 12 bases had no gene match. The CDR3 sequence is CASTRVGGQFEAFF. The CDR3 nucleotides are TGTGCCAGCACCCGGGTGGGGGGACAGTTTGAAGCTTTCTTT.

This clonotype has more than one count but fewer than ten. In DNA form, the CDR3 reads TGCAGTGCTAGTCCGGTTGGCTTCTACGAGCAGTACTTC. Translated, it gives CSASPVGFYEQYF. The chain recombines TRBV20-1 with TRBJ2-7, with no clear D. The germline V and J ends were trimmed by 3 bases and 3 bases, with 12 bases remaining between them. Germline CDR1 DFQATT, CDR2 SNEGSKA (reference sequence). The CDR3 runs to 13 residues.

CDR3 residues: CASSLVAGSYEQYF. In DNA form, the CDR3 reads TGCGCCAGCAGCTTGGTAGCAGGGTCCTACGAGCAGTACTTC. This chain links TRBV5-1 with TRBJ2-7; possibly TRBD1 for D (5 bases). Germline V gives CDR1 SGHRS, CDR2 YFSETQ. This CDR3 is 14 amino acids long. Trimming removed 0 bases at V and 1 base at J, with 8 bases between.

This clonotype was observed a few times. This chain joins TRBV27 and TRBJ2-1; 7 bases are shared with TRBD2. After removal of 5 bases from V and 10 bases from J, the junction contained 11 bases not matched to a gene. CDR1 and CDR2 (germline): MNHEY, SMNVEV (reference sequence). The CDR3 extends over 14 amino acids. The CDR3 sequence is CASSVAGPVREQFF. DNA of the CDR3: TGTGCCAGCAGTGTAGCGGGTCCGGTTCGGGAGCAGTTCTTC.

In this sample, this clonotype turned up a few times. The chain uses TRBV12-3 or TRBV12-4 and TRBJ2-7, with a tentative D call TRBD1 (5 bases). This CDR3 comprises 13 residues. With 4 bases removed from V and 2 bases from J, the gap between germline ends came to 9 bases. CDR3 amino acids: CASSSTETYEQYF. CDR3 sequence (DNA): TGTGCCAGCAGTTCGACAGAGACCTACGAGCAGTACTTC.

This clonotype was seen many times. V and J are TRBV7-6 and TRBJ2-3; the D gene is possibly TRBD1 (6 bases). The CDR3 sequence is 14 residues long. The V and J ends lost 4 bases and 3 bases respectively, with 11 bases between them. Germline V lookup: CDR1 SGHVS, CDR2 FNYEAQ. The chain's CDR3 is CASSSFQGTDTQYF. The CDR3 DNA sequence: TGTGCCAGCAGCTCCTTCCAGGGGACAGATACGCAGTATTTT.

In this sample, this clonotype turned up many times. V usage is TRBV27 and J usage is TRBJ2-1; no firm D call. The CDR3 has 15 residues. The germline CDR1 and CDR2 sequences are MNHEY and SMNVEV (reference sequence). Trimming took off 1 base at V and 7 bases at J, with 14 bases between the two ends. The CDR3 is CASSLFSVGQNEQFF. The CDR3 coding sequence is TGTGCCAGCAGTTTATTTAGTGTAGGGCAGAATGAGCAGTTCTTC.

This clonotype has only a few counts. The rearrangement joins TRBV20-1 to TRBJ2-3, with a weak D call TRBD2 (5 bases). The germline V gene has CDR1 DFQATT and CDR2 SNEGSKA (reference sequence). This CDR3 has 15 amino acids. Trimming removed 5 bases at V and 2 bases at J, with 17 bases between. As DNA, the CDR3 is TGCAGTGCTTCCCAACCGACTACAGACACAGATACGCAGTATTTT. It is translated as CSASQPTTDTDTQYF.

This chain links TRBV6-1 with TRBJ1-2, with D perhaps TRBD1 (5 bases). The CDR3 runs to 13 residues. Germline lookup yields CDR1 MNHNS and CDR2 SASEGT. Trimming shortened V by 3 bases and J by 4 bases, and 9 bases separated the two germline ends. The CDR3, as DNA: TGTGCCAGCAGTGAGGAGAGGGGCTATGGCTACACCTTC. It encodes CASSEERGYGYTF.

V is TRBV19 and J is TRBJ2-5; D ambiguous. V was pared by 7 bases and J by 3 bases, with 12 bases between. The CDR3 totals 13 residues. The germline gives CDR1 LNHDA, CDR2 SQIVND (reference sequence). CDR3 in DNA: TGTGCCAGTAAGTCGCTAACCGAAGAGACCCAGTACTTC. It is translated as CASKSLTEETQYF. Supplemented by reference TRBV19 and TRBJ2-5, the full variable domain reads DGGITQSPKYLFRKEGQNVTLSCEQNLNHDAMYWYRQDPGQGLRLIYYSQIVNDFQKGDIAEGYSVSREKKESFPLTVTSAQKNPTAFYLCASKSLTEETQYFGPGTRLLVL.

Worth noting for this clonotype: This may be a read error: a much more frequent sequence differs by one nucleotide. The chain carries TRBV7-2 and TRBJ1-1; D perhaps matches TRBD1 (6 bases). V dropped 7 bases and J dropped 1 base, with 16 bases sitting between them. This CDR3 is built from 15 residues. Germline V gives CDR1 SGHTA, CDR2 FQGNSA. The DNA for the CDR3 is TGTGCCAGCAACCCTCAGGGACAAAGGAACACTGAAGCTTTCTTT. Translation gives CASNPQGQRNTEAFF.

V gene TRBV6-5 combines with J gene TRBJ2-3, with a possible D match to TRBD1 (5 bases). V was cut by 0 bases and J by 3 bases, with 10 bases left in between. In germline, CDR1 is MNHEY, CDR2 SVGAGI. This CDR3 has 15 amino acids. CDR3 sequence (DNA): TGTGCCAGCAGTTACTCTGACGCAGGGACAGATACGCAGTATTTT. This codes for CASSYSDAGTDTQYF.

The chain is built from TRBV11-3 and TRBJ2-3; D may be TRBD1 or TRBD2 (5 bases each). V lost 0 bases to trimming and J lost 6 bases, with 19 bases between them. CDR1 and CDR2 from the germline V gene are SGHNT and YENEEA. The CDR3 is made up of 17 amino acids. CDR3 bases: TGTGCCAGCAGCTTAGATGGGACGGATCTTTGGGGGGATACGCAGTATTTT. It translates to CASSLDGTDLWGDTQYF.

This chain connects TRBV20-1 to TRBJ2-7, with TRBD2 matching over 13 bases. Germline V lookup: CDR1 DFQATT, CDR2 SNEGSKA (reference sequence). V was pared by 0 bases and J by 4 bases, with 3 bases of the junction left unmatched. This CDR3 is 15 amino acids long. The CDR3 reads CSARETSGGRYEQYF. The CDR3 nucleotides are TGCAGTGCTAGAGAGACTAGCGGGGGGCGTTACGAGCAGTACTTC.

This chain uses TRBV7-9 with TRBJ1-1; D possibly corresponds to TRBD1 (6 bases). The CDR3 runs 12 residues. Trimming took off 11 bases at V and 7 bases at J, with 17 bases between the two ends. Per the germline V gene, CDR1 is SEHNR and CDR2 is FQNEAQ (reference sequence). For the CDR3, the DNA is TGTGCCTCAAGCCACAGGGCCGGTGAAGCTTTCTTT. Protein sequence: CASSHRAGEAFF.

This chain joins TRBV7-2 and TRBJ2-3, with D possibly TRBD1 on 6 matching bases. Trimming shortened V by 5 bases and J by 1 base, and 13 bases separated the two germline ends. Germline lookup yields CDR1 SGHTA and CDR2 FQGNSA. This CDR3 is built from 15 residues. The CDR3 loop is CASSRRDKGTDTQYF. CDR3 nucleotides: TGTGCCAGCAGCAGACGGGACAAAGGCACAGATACGCAGTATTTT.

The CDR3 sequence is CASRTVNTGELFF. CDR3 bases: TGTGCCAGCAGAACAGTGAACACCGGGGAGCTGTTTTTT. The rearrangement uses TRBV28 and TRBJ2-2, with D hard to call. Germline V gene sequence: CDR1 MDHEN, CDR2 SYDVKM. V was pared by 6 bases and J by 1 base, with 6 bases between. The CDR3 runs to 13 residues.

Many counts were recorded for this clonotype. This chain joins TRBV7-3 and TRBJ2-1; D gene ambiguous. CDR1 and CDR2 (germline): SGHTA, FQGTGA. The CDR3 runs 16 residues. V gave up 2 bases and J gave up 0 bases, with 11 bases separating them. CDR3 nucleotides: TGTGCCAGCAGCTTATATGGGCCGTCCTCCTACAATGAGCAGTTCTTC. It specifies CASSLYGPSSYNEQFF.